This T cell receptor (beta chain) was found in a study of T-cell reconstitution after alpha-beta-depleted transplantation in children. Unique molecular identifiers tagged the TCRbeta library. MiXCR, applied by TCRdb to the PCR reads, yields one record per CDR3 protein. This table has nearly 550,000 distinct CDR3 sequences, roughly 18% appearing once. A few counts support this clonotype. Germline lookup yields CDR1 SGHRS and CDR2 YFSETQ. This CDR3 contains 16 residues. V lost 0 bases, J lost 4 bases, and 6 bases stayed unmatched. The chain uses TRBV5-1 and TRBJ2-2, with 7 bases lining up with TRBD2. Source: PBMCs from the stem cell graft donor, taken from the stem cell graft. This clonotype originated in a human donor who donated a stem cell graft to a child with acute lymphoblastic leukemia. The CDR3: CASSLVPSGGTGELFF. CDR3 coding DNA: TGCGCCAGCAGCTTGGTCCCTAGCGGAGGCACCGGGGAGCTGTTTTTT. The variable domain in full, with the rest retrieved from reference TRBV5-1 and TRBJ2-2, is KAGVTQTPRYLIKTRGQQVTLSCSPISGHRSVSWYQQTPGQGLQFLFEYFSETQRNKGNFPGRFSGRQFSNSRSEMNVSTLELGDSALYLCASSLVPSGGTGELFFGEGSRLTVL.